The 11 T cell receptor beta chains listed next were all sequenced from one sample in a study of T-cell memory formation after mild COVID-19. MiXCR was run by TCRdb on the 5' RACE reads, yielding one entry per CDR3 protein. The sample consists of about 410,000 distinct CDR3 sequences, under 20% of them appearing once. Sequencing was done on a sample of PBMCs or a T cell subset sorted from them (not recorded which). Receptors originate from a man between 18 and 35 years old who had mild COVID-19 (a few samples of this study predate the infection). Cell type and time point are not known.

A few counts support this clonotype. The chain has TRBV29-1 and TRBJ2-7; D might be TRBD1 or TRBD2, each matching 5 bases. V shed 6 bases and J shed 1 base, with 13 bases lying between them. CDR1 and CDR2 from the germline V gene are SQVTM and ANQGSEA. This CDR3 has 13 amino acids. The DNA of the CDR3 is TGCAGCGTCGTAGGGACGTCATCCTACGAGCAGTACGTC. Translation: CSVVGTSSYEQYV.

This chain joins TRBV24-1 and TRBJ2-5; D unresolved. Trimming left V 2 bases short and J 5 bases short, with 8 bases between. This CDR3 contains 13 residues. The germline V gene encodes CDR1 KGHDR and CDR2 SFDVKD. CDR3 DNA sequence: TGTGCCACCAGTGATTCCAACCGGGAGACCCAGTACTTC. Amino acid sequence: CATSDSNRETQYF.

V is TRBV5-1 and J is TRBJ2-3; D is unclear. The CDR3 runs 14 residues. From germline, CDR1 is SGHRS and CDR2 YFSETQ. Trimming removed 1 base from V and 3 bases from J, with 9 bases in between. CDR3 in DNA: TGCGCCAGCAGCTTGCAGGCCACAACAGATACGCAGTATTTT. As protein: CASSLQATTDTQYF.

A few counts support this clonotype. CDR3 sequence (DNA): TGCGCCAGCAGCTTGACAGGGGCAAGCGAGCAGTACTTC. It yields the protein CASSLTGASEQYF. The gene calls are TRBV5-1 and TRBJ2-7; 7 bases are shared with TRBD1. The CDR3 consists of 13 residues. Losses at the gene ends were 1 base for V and 6 bases for J; bases not matched to a gene: 4. The germline CDR1 and CDR2 sequences are SGHRS and YFSETQ.

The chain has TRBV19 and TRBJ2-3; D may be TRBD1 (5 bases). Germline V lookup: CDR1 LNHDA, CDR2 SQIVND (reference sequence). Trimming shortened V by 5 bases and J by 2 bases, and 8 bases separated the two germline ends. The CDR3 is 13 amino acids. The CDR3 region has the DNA TGTGCCAGTAGTTGGACAATCACAGATACGCAGTATTTT. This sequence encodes CASSWTITDTQYF.

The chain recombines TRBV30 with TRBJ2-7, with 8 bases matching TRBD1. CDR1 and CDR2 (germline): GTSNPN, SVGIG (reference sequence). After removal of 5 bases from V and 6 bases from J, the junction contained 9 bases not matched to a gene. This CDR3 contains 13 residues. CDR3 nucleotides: TGTGCCTGGGAAGATCAGGGGGCAAGCGAGCAGTACTTC. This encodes CAWEDQGASEQYF. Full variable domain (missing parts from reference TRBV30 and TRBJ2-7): SQTIHQWPATLVQPVGSPLSLECTVEGTSNPNLYWYRQAAGRGLQLLFYSVGIGQISSEVPQNLSASRPQDRQFILSSKKLLLSDSGFYLCAWEDQGASEQYFGPGTRLTVT.

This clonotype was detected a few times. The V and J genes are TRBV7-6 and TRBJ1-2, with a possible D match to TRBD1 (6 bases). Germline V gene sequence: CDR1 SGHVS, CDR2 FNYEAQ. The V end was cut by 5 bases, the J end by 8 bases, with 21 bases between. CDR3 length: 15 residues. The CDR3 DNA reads TGTGCCAGCAGCCAATTCGAGGGGGGGTCTGGCGGCTACACCTTC. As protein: CASSQFEGGSGGYTF.

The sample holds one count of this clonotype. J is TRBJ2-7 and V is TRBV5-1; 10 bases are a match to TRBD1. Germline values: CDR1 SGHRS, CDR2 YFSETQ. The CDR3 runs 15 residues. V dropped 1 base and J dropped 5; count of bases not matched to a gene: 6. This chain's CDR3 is CASSLSGTGAHEQYF. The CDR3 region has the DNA TGCGCCAGCAGCTTGAGTGGGACAGGGGCCCACGAGCAGTACTTC.

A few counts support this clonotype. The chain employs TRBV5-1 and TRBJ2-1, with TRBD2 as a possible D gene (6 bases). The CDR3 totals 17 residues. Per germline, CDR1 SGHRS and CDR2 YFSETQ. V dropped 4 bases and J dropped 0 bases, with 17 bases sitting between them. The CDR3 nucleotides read TGCGCCAGCAGCACATATGGGGCGGGGTACTCCTACAATGAGCAGTTCTTC. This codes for CASSTYGAGYSYNEQFF.

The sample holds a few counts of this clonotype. CDR3 bases: TGTGCCAGCAGCCATGCTCTGGGAGGCACAGATACGCAGTATTTT. Translated: CASSHALGGTDTQYF. The rearrangement uses TRBV7-9 and TRBJ2-3, with a possible D match to TRBD2 (5 bases). Germline-derived CDR1 and CDR2 are SEHNR and FQNEAQ (reference sequence). Trimming cost V 5 bases and J 1 base, with 13 bases left between them. The CDR3 is 15 amino acids.

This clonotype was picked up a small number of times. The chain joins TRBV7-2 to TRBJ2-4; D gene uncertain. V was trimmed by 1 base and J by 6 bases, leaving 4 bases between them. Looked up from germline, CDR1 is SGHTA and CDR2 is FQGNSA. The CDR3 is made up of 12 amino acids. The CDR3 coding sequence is TGTGCCAGCAGCTTAGACGGAAACATTCAGTACTTC. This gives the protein CASSLDGNIQYF.